The clone carrying this T cell receptor beta chain came up a few times. The germline gene is not matched at one end of the junction; a read error may be the cause. This entry belongs to a study of early T cells in non-severe SARS-CoV-2 infection. TCRdb recomputed calls from the 5' RACE reads with MiXCR, one row per CDR3 protein. Of roughly 56,000 distinct CDR3 sequences detected, roughly a tenth appear once; the ten largest clones hold 5.5% to 7.5%. Looked up from germline, CDR1 is SNHLY and CDR2 is FYNNEI. This CDR3 has 14 amino acids. Source material: whole blood. The chain recombines TRBV2 with TRBJ2-7, with D perhaps given as TRBD1 or TRBD2 (5 bases each). This sequence was found in an adult who was a healthcare worker with PCR-confirmed SARS-CoV-2 infection or an uninfected control (not recorded which). This CDR3 reads CASHSGTLSYEQYF. CDR3 coding DNA: TGTGCCAGCCATTCCGGGACGCTTAGCTACGAGCAGTATTTC. The whole variable domain, filled in from reference TRBV2 and TRBJ2-7, reads EPEVTQTPSHQVTQMGQEVILRCVPISNHLYFYWYRQILGQKVEFLVSFYNNEISEKSEIFDDQFSVERPDGSNFTLKIRSTKLEDSAMYFCASHSGTLSYEQYFGPGTRLTVT.